The text below deals with one T cell receptor beta chain. This entry belongs to a study of blood T cell repertoires in COVID-19. Sequenced by immunoSEQ multiplex PCR; TCRdb stores in-frame clones only, minus some. The sample yields 200,000 or so clones, roughly 81% seen once. CDR3 length: 18 amino acids. The chain has TRBV21-1 and TRBJ2-1; the table's D gene call, TRBD2, was not cross checked with the DNA. TRBV21-1 is annotated as a pseudogene. This sequence originates from a man aged 45-65 years who had recovered from COVID-19. Sample: peripheral blood. DNA of the CDR3: TGTGCCAGCAATGGTCCTAGCGGGAGGGCCAATACTCTTTATGAGCAGTTCTTC. Its translation: CASNGPSGRANTLYEQFF.